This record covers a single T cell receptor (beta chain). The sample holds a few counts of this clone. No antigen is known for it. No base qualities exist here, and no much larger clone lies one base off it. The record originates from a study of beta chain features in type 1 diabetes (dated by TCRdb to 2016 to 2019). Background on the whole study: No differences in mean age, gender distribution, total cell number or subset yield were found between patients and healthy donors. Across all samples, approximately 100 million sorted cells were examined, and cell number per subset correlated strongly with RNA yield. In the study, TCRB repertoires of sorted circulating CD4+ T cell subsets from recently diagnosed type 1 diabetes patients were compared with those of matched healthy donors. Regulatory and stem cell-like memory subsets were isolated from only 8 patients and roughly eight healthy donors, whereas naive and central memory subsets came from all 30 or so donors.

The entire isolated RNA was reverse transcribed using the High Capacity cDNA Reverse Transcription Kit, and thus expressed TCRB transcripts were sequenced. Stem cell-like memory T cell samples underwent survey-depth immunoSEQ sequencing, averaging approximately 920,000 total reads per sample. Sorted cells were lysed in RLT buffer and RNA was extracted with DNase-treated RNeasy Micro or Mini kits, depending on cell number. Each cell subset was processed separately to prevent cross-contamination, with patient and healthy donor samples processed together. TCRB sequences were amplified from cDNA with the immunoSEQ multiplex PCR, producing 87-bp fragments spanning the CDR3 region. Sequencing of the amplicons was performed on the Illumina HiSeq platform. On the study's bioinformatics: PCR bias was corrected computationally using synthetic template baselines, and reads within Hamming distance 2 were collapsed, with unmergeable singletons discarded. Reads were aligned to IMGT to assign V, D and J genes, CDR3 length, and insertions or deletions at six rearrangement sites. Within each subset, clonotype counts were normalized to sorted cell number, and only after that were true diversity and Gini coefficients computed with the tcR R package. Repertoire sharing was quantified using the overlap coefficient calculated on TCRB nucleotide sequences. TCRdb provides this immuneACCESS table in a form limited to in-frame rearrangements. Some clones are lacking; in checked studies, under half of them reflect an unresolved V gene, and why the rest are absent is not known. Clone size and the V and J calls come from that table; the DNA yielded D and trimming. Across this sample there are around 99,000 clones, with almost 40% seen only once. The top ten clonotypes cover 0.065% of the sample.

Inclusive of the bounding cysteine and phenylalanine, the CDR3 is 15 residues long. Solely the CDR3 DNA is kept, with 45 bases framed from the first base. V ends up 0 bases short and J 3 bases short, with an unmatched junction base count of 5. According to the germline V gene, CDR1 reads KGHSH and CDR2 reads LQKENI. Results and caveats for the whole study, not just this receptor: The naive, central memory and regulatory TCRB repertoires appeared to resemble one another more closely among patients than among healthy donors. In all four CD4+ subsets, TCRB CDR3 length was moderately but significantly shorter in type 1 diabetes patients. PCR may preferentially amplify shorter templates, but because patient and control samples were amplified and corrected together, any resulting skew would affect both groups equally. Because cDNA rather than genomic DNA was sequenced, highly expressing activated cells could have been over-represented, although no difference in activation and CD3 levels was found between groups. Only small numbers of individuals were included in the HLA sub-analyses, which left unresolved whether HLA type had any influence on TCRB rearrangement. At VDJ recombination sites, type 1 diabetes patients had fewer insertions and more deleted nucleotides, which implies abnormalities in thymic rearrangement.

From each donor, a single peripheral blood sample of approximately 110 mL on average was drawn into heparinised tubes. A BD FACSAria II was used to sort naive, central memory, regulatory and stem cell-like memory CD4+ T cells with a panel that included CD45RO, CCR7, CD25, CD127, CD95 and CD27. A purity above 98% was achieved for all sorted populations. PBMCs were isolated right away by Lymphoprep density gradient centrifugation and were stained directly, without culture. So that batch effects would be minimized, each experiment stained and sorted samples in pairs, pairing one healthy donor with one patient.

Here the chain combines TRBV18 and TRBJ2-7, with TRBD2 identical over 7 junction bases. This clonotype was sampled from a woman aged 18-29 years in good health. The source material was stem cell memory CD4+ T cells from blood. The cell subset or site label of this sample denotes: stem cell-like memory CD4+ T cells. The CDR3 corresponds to CASSPPPGLSYEQYF. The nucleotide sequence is TGTGCCAGCTCACCACCCCCGGGACTAAGCTACGAGCAGTACTTC.